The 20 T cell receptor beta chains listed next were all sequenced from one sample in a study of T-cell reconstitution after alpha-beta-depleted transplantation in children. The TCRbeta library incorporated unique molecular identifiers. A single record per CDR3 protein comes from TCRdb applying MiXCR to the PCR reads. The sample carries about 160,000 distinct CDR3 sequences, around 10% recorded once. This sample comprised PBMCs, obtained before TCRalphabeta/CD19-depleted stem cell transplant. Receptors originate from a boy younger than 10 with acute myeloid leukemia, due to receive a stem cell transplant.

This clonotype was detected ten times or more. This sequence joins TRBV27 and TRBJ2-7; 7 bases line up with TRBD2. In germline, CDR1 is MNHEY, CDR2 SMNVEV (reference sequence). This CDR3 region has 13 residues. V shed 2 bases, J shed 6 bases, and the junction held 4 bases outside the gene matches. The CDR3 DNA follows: TGTGCCAGCAGTTTAGGGACTATCAGCGAGCAGTACTTC. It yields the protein CASSLGTISEQYF.

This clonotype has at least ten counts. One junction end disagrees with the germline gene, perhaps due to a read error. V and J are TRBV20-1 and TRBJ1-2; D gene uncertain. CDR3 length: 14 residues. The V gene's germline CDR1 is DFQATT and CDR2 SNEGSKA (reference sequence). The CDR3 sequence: CSALRTDGLYGYAF. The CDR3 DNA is TGCAGTGCATTACGGACGGACGGACTCTATGGCTACGCCTTC.

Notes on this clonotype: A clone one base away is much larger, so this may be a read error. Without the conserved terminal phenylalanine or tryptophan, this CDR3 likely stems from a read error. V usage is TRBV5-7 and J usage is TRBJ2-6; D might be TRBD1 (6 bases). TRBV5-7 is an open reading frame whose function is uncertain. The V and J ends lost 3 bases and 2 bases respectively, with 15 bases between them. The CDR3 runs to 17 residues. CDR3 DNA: TGTGCCAGCAGCTCATCGAGGGGGTTAACTGGGGCCAACGTCCTGACTTAC. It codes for CASSSSRGLTGANVLTY.

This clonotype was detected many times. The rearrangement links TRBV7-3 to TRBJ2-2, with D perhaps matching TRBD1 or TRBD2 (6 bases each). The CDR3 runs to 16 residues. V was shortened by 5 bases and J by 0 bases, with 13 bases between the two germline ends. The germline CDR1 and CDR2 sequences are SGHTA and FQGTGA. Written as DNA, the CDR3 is TGTGCCAGCAGCCTAGCCGGGGGCCCGAACACCGGGGAGCTGTTTTTT. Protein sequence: CASSLAGGPNTGELFF. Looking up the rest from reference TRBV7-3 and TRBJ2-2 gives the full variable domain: GAGVSQTPSNKVTEKGKYVELRCDPISGHTALYWYRQSLGQGPEFLIYFQGTGAADDSGLPNDRFFAVRPEGSVSTLKIQRTERGDSAVYLCASSLAGGPNTGELFFGEGSRLTVL.

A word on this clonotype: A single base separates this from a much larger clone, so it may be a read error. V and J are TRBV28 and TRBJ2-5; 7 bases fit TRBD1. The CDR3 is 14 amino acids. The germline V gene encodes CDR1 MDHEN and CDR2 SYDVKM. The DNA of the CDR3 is TGTGCCAGCAGTTCCCGGGACAGCCAAGACACCCAGTACTTC. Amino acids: CASSSRDSQDTQYF. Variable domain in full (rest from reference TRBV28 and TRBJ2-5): DVKVTQSSRYLVKRTGEKVFLECVQDMDHENMFWYRQDPGLGLRLIYFSYDVKMKEKGDIPEGYSVSREKKERFSLILESASTNQTSMYLCASSSRDSQDTQYFGPGTRLLVL.

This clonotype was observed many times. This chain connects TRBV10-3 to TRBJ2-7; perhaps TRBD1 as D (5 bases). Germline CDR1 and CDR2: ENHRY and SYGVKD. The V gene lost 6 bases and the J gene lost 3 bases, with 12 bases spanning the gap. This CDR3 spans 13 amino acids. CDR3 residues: CAIRGRDGYEQYF. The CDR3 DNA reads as TGTGCCATCAGAGGCAGGGATGGCTACGAGCAGTACTTC.

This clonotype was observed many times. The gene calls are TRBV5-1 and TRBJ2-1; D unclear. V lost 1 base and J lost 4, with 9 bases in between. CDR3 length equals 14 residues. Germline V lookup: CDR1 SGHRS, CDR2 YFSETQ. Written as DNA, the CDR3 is TGCGCCAGCAGCTTGCAAAATGAATACAATGAGCAGTTCTTC. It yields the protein CASSLQNEYNEQFF.

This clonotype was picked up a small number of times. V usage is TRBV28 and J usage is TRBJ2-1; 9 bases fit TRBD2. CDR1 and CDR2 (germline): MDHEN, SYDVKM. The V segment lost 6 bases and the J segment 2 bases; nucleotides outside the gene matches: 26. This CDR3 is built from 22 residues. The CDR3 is CASRLPGNRGRGELSPYNEQFF. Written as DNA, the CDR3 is TGTGCCAGCAGATTACCAGGGAACCGCGGGAGGGGTGAGCTAAGCCCCTACAATGAGCAGTTCTTC. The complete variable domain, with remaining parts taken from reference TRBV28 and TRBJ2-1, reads DVKVTQSSRYLVKRTGEKVFLECVQDMDHENMFWYRQDPGLGLRLIYFSYDVKMKEKGDIPEGYSVSREKKERFSLILESASTNQTSMYLCASRLPGNRGRGELSPYNEQFFGPGTRLTVL.

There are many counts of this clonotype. The CDR3 reads CASRGADTQYF. CDR3 nucleotide sequence: TGCGCCAGCCGCGGGGCAGATACGCAGTATTTT. The chain recombines TRBV5-1 with TRBJ2-3, with a possible D match to TRBD2 (6 bases). Per the germline V gene, CDR1 is SGHRS and CDR2 is YFSETQ. The CDR3 loop spans 11 amino acids. V shed 7 bases and J shed 4 bases, with 7 bases lying between them. Looking up the rest from reference TRBV5-1 and TRBJ2-3 gives the full variable domain: KAGVTQTPRYLIKTRGQQVTLSCSPISGHRSVSWYQQTPGQGLQFLFEYFSETQRNKGNFPGRFSGRQFSNSRSEMNVSTLELGDSALYLCASRGADTQYFGPGTRLTVL.

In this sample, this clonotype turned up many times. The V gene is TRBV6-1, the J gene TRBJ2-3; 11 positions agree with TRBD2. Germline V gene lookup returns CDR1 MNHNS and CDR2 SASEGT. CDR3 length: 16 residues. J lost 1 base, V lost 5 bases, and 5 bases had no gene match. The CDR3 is CASSRSGGAGTDTQYF. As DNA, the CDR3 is TGTGCCAGCAGTCGTAGCGGGGGGGCCGGCACAGATACGCAGTATTTT.

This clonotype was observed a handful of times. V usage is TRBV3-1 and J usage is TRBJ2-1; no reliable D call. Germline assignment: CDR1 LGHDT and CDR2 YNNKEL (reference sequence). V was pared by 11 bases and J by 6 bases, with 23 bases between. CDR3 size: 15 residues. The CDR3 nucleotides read TGTGCCTCCTGCCCCCTAGTCGCCTACGGCAATGAGCAGTTCTTC. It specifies CASCPLVAYGNEQFF.

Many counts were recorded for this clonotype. CDR3 sequence reads: CASSQTGEGSGNTIYF. CDR3 DNA sequence: TGTGCCAGCAGCCAGACAGGGGAAGGCTCTGGAAACACCATATATTTT. This rearrangement joins TRBV7-9 to TRBJ1-3; 8 bases map to TRBD1. CDR1 is SEHNR and CDR2 is FQNEAQ in the germline V gene (reference sequence). V was pared by 5 bases and J by 0 bases, with 6 bases of the junction left unmatched. The CDR3 runs to 16 residues. Full variable domain (outside the CDR3, taken from reference TRBV7-9 and TRBJ1-3): DTGVSQNPRHKITKRGQNVTFRCDPISEHNRLYWYRQTLGQGPEFLTYFQNEAQLEKSRLLSDRFSAERPKGSFSTLEIQRTEQGDSAMYLCASSQTGEGSGNTIYFGEGSWLTVV.

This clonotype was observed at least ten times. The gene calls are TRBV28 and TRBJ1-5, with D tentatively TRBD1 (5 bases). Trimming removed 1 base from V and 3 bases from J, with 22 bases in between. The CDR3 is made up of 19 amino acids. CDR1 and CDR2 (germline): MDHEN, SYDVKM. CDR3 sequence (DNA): TGTGCCAGCAGTTTATTCTATGGGGGGATGCGGGATTCCAATCAGCCCCAGCATTTT. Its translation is CASSLFYGGMRDSNQPQHF.

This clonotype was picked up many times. CDR3 sequence reads: CATTTGSGANVLTF. CDR3 bases: TGTGCCACGACCACGGGGTCTGGGGCCAACGTCCTGACTTTC. V gene TRBV10-3 combines with J gene TRBJ2-6; tentatively, D is TRBD2 (5 bases). The V gene's germline CDR1 is ENHRY and CDR2 SYGVKD. Trimming removed 10 bases at V and 1 base at J, with 11 bases between. CDR3 length: 14 residues.

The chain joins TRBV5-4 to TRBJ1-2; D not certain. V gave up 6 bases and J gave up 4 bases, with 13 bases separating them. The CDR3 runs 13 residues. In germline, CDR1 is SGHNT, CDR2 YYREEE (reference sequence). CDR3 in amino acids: CASKTEVLYGYTF. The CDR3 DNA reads TGTGCCAGCAAGACGGAGGTTCTCTATGGCTACACCTTC.

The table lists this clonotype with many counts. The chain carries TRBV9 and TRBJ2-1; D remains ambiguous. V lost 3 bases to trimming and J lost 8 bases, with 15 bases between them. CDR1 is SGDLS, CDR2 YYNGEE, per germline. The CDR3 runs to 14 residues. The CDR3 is CASSGGIGSDEQFF. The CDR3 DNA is TGTGCCAGCAGCGGGGGTATAGGGTCGGATGAGCAGTTCTTC.

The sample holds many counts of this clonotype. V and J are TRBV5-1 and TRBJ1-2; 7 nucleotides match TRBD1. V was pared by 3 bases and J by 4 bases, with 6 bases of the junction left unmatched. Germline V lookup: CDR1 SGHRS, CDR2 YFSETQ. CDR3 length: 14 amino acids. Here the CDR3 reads CASSSGQAIYGYTF. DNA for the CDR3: TGCGCCAGCAGCTCCGGACAGGCGATCTATGGCTACACCTTC.

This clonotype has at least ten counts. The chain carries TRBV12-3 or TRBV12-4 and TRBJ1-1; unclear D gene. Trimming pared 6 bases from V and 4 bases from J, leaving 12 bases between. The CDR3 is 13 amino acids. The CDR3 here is CASRWAYSTEAFF. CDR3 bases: TGTGCCAGCAGGTGGGCTTATAGCACTGAAGCTTTCTTT.

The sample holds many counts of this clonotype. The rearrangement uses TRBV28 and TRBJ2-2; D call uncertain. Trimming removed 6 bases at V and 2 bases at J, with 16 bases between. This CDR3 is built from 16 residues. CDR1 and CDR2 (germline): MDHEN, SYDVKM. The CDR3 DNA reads TGTGCCAGCAGCCAACCTCAAATATCAAACACCGGGGAGCTGTTTTTT. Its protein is CASSQPQISNTGELFF.

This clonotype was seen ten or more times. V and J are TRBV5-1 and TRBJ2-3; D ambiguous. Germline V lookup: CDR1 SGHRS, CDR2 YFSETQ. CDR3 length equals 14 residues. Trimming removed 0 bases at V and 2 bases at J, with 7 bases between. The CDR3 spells CASSLARPTDTQYF. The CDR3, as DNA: TGCGCCAGCAGCTTGGCCAGGCCCACAGATACGCAGTATTTT.